Below, 10 T cell receptor beta chains from the same sample are listed, as sequenced in a study of shared clonotypes between healthy human individuals. Assay used: immunoSEQ multiplex PCR; TCRdb lists only in-frame clones, some missing. The top ten clones hold more than 1.5% of a sample with roughly 2,000,000 clones, 93% of them seen once. Only CD45RO-negative cells positively selected for CCR7 counted as naive CD8 cells, so terminally differentiated effector memory CD45RA+ cells were excluded. The sample comprised naive CD8+ T cells from PBMCs. The receptors here all came from a man between 18 and 29 years old in good health. Some clones in this sample may be carry-over from other donors' samples.

This clone was seen only once. This chain joins TRBV27 and TRBJ2-5; D unresolved. Germline CDR1 is MNHEY and CDR2 is SMNVEV (reference sequence). This CDR3 spans 14 amino acids. V was clipped by 4 bases and J by 7 bases, with 16 bases between them. CDR3 region: CASSSRMRSGTQYF. For the CDR3, the DNA is TGTGCCAGCAGTTCCCGTATGAGGTCCGGGACCCAGTACTTC.

J is TRBJ1-5 and V is TRBV15; D unresolved. This CDR3 is built from 15 residues. Germline CDR1 reads LNHNV; CDR2 reads YYDKDF (reference sequence). V shed 1 base and J shed 3 bases, with 10 bases lying between them. CDR3 sequence: CATSRGGRFNQPQHF. The CDR3 DNA follows: TGTGCCACCAGCAGAGGAGGACGGTTCAATCAGCCCCAGCATTTT.

Written as DNA, the CDR3 is TGTGCCAGCAGCTTAAGAGAGGGACGTGGGACCGGGGAGCTGTTTTTT. This codes for CASSLREGRGTGELFF. This sequence joins TRBV7-3 and TRBJ2-2; possibly TRBD1 or TRBD2 for D (5 bases each). The CDR3 is made up of 16 amino acids. V lost 1 base and J 5 bases, leaving 14 bases between the germline ends. The germline CDR1 and CDR2 sequences are SGHTA and FQGTGA.

This rearrangement joins TRBV5-1 to TRBJ2-1; D unresolved. The V gene's germline CDR1 is SGHRS and CDR2 YFSETQ. Deletions cut 0 bases from V and 3 bases from J, with 10 bases between. The CDR3 length is 15 residues. CDR3: CASSLERLNYNEQFF. DNA for the CDR3: TGCGCCAGCAGCTTGGAACGGTTGAACTACAATGAGCAGTTCTTC.

Worth noting for this clone: One end of the junction varies from germline; a read error may be responsible. The sample carries other DNA sequences with the same CDR3. V is TRBV19 and J is TRBJ2-7; TRBD2 aligns across 13 bases. Germline V gene sequence: CDR1 LNHDA, CDR2 SQIVND (reference sequence). This CDR3 is built from 15 residues. The DNA for the CDR3 is TGTGCCAGTAGTATGGGACTAGCGGGATCCTATGAGCAGTACTTC. Encoded protein: CASSMGLAGSYEQYF.

The CDR3 sequence: CASSIAHPAAGNTEAFF. CDR3 bases: TGTGCCAGCAGTATCGCGCACCCGGCGGCAGGCAACACTGAAGCTTTCTTT. This chain uses TRBV28 with TRBJ1-1, with D unclear. The CDR3 loop spans 17 amino acids. Trimming took off 5 bases at V and 2 bases at J, with 21 bases between the two ends. Germline assignment: CDR1 MDHEN and CDR2 SYDVKM.

This sequence joins TRBV7-9 and TRBJ2-7; 11 bases map to TRBD2. The CDR3 consists of 14 residues. CDR1 SEHNR and CDR2 FQNEAQ come from the germline V gene (reference sequence). V was pared by 3 bases and J by 5 bases, with 3 bases of the junction left unmatched. In nucleotides, the CDR3 is TGTGCCAGCAGCTTTAGCGGGAGGGCCCACGAGCAGTACTTC. Protein: CASSFSGRAHEQYF.

Concerning this clone itself: The sample has other DNA sequences that encode this CDR3 too. The chain carries TRBV9 and TRBJ2-7; 7 bases are a match to TRBD1. From germline, CDR1 is SGDLS and CDR2 YYNGEE. This CDR3 contains 13 residues. V gave up 0 bases and J gave up 6 bases; unmatched junction bases: 3. The CDR3 DNA follows: TGTGCCAGCAGCGTAGGACAGGGTGGCGAGCAGTACTTC. Its protein product is CASSVGQGGEQYF.

The chain is built from TRBV15 and TRBJ2-1, with D maybe TRBD2 (6 bases). This CDR3 spans 15 amino acids. CDR1 and CDR2 from the germline V gene are LNHNV and YYDKDF (reference sequence). Trimming pared 3 bases from V and 13 bases from J, leaving 22 bases between. CDR3 in DNA: TGTGCCACCAGCAGCACCCAAGCATGGGGGGACGGACAGTTCTTC. Protein product: CATSSTQAWGDGQFF.

The count of this clone is one. The chain recombines TRBV28 with TRBJ2-2; D gene ambiguous. The CDR3 is 14 amino acids. Germline CDR1 and CDR2: MDHEN and SYDVKM. V was trimmed by 5 bases and J by 2 bases, leaving 9 bases between them. CDR3 in amino acids: CASSPADNTGELFF. The CDR3 nucleotides read TGTGCCAGCAGTCCTGCCGATAACACCGGGGAGCTGTTTTTT.